This is a list of T cell receptor beta chains from one sample in a study of cytomegalovirus exposure and HLA in healthy donors. The protocol was immunoSEQ multiplex PCR, while the TCRdb copy is restricted to in-frame clones and leaves out a portion. The sample holds tens of thousands of clones. Sequenced input: PBMCs. These receptors were taken from a man aged 40-55 years in good health and CMV-seropositive. Both conserved end residues are part of each CDR3. Each record gives: CDR3 DNA, CDR3 protein, V gene, D gene, J gene. D genes are given only for firm matches.

CDR3 DNA: TGCGCCAGCTCAATTATGGCCTCAACTAATGAAAAACTGTTTTTT
CDR3 protein: CASSIMASTNEKLFF
V gene: TRBV5-1
D gene: NA
J gene: TRBJ1-4

CDR3 DNA: NA
CDR3 protein: CAIGTGTPGSCFF
V gene: TRBV10-3
D gene: NA
J gene: TRBJ2-2

CDR3 DNA: TGTGCCAGCAGTCGGGGCGGCCTCGGGACTAGCGGGAGCTACGAGCAGTACTTC
CDR3 protein: CASSRGGLGTSGSYEQYF
V gene: TRBV27
D gene: TRBD2
J gene: TRBJ2-7

CDR3 DNA: TGTGCCTGGAGTCTGGGAAACACCATATATTTT
CDR3 protein: CAWSLGNTIYF
V gene: TRBV30
D gene: NA
J gene: TRBJ1-3

CDR3 DNA: TGTGCCAGCAGACAGACCTTAATTTCGAACACTGAAGCTTTCTTT
CDR3 protein: CASRQTLISNTEAFF
V gene: TRBV6-5
D gene: NA
J gene: TRBJ1-1

CDR3 DNA: TGTGCCTGGGGTGTAGGGCTAGCGGGAGGGGGGGATACGCAGTATTTT
CDR3 protein: CAWGVGLAGGGDTQYF
V gene: TRBV30
D gene: TRBD2
J gene: TRBJ2-3

CDR3 DNA: TGTGCCAGCAGCCCGGGGAGTGGCGCCACTGAAGCTTTCTTT
CDR3 protein: CASSPGSGATEAFF
V gene: TRBV13
D gene: NA
J gene: TRBJ1-1

CDR3 DNA: TGTGCCAGCAGTGCCTTTAAGGGGAGGGTCAATCAGCCCCAGCATTTT
CDR3 protein: CASSAFKGRVNQPQHF
V gene: TRBV6-1
D gene: NA
J gene: TRBJ1-5

CDR3 DNA: TGTGCCAGCAGTGACGATGCGGAAGGGGCCACTGAAGCTTTCTTT
CDR3 protein: CASSDDAEGATEAFF
V gene: TRBV6-4
D gene: NA
J gene: TRBJ1-1

CDR3 DNA: TGTGCCAGCAGTTCCTCTAGCGGGATGCCATACAATGAGCAGTTCTTC
CDR3 protein: CASSSSSGMPYNEQFF
V gene: TRBV27
D gene: TRBD2
J gene: TRBJ2-1

CDR3 DNA: TGTGCCACCAGCAGAGTCCCGAGCTCTGGAAACACCATATATTTT
CDR3 protein: CATSRVPSSGNTIYF
V gene: TRBV15
D gene: NA
J gene: TRBJ1-3

CDR3 DNA: TGCGCCAGCAGCCCCGGGACAGGGGTTAATGAGCAGTTCTTC
CDR3 protein: CASSPGTGVNEQFF
V gene: TRBV10-1
D gene: TRBD1
J gene: TRBJ2-1

CDR3 DNA: TGTGCCAGCAGTTACTCCAGGGGGCTGAACACTGAAGCTTTCTTT
CDR3 protein: CASSYSRGLNTEAFF
V gene: TRBV6-5
D gene: TRBD1
J gene: TRBJ1-1

CDR3 DNA: TGTGCCAGCAGTTTGGGGCAGAGCTACGAGCAGTACTTC
CDR3 protein: CASSLGQSYEQYF
V gene: TRBV28
D gene: NA
J gene: TRBJ2-7

CDR3 DNA: TGTGCCAGCAGCTCCGACAACTCAGAAAGCGAAAAACTGTTTTTT
CDR3 protein: CASSSDNSESEKLFF
V gene: TRBV11-3
D gene: NA
J gene: TRBJ1-4

CDR3 DNA: TGTGCCAGCAGTAGGACAGGGTTTTACGGCTACACCTTC
CDR3 protein: CASSRTGFYGYTF
V gene: TRBV6-5
D gene: TRBD1
J gene: TRBJ1-2

CDR3 DNA: TGTGCCTGGAGTTCGGGTTACGAGCAGTACTTC
CDR3 protein: CAWSSGYEQYF
V gene: TRBV30
D gene: NA
J gene: TRBJ2-7

CDR3 DNA: TGTGCCACCAGCAGATCCCAACTAGCGGGAGGGCCAGATACGCAGTATTTT
CDR3 protein: CATSRSQLAGGPDTQYF
V gene: TRBV15
D gene: TRBD2
J gene: TRBJ2-3

CDR3 DNA: TGCGCCAGCAGCCCTCTGGCCACCACAGATACGCAGTATTTT
CDR3 protein: CASSPLATTDTQYF
V gene: TRBV5-1
D gene: NA
J gene: TRBJ2-3

CDR3 DNA: TGCGCCAGCAGCCCCACAGGGCTCGGAAACACCATATATTTT
CDR3 protein: CASSPTGLGNTIYF
V gene: TRBV5-1
D gene: NA
J gene: TRBJ1-3

CDR3 DNA: TGTGCCAGTAGTGCCGGGACAGGGGGTGGACAGCCCCAGCATTTT
CDR3 protein: CASSAGTGGGQPQHF
V gene: TRBV19
D gene: TRBD1
J gene: TRBJ1-5

CDR3 DNA: TGTGCCAGCAGCTTAGACAGGGGGAGCGAAAAACTGTTTTTT
CDR3 protein: CASSLDRGSEKLFF
V gene: TRBV11-3
D gene: TRBD1
J gene: TRBJ1-4

CDR3 DNA: TGTGCCAGCAGTGACTTAGGGGCAGATACGCAGTATTTT
CDR3 protein: CASSDLGADTQYF
V gene: TRBV6-4
D gene: NA
J gene: TRBJ2-3

CDR3 DNA: TGCACCAGCAGCCAAGGGGTAGGAGGTACTGAAGCTTTCTTT
CDR3 protein: CTSSQGVGGTEAFF
V gene: TRBV1
D gene: NA
J gene: TRBJ1-1

CDR3 DNA: TGTGCCAGCAGCTTAGCAGGGACAGGAGGGACTGAAGCTTTCTTT
CDR3 protein: CASSLAGTGGTEAFF
V gene: TRBV7-9
D gene: TRBD1
J gene: TRBJ1-1

CDR3 DNA: TGTGCCAGCAGCCCCCCGGGACAGGGCTACAATGAGCAGTTCTTC
CDR3 protein: CASSPPGQGYNEQFF
V gene: TRBV11-3
D gene: TRBD1
J gene: TRBJ2-1

CDR3 DNA: TGTGCCAGCAGTGTGGGGACAGGTAGGACTATTTACAATGAGCAGTTCTTC
CDR3 protein: CASSVGTGRTIYNEQFF
V gene: TRBV2
D gene: TRBD1
J gene: TRBJ2-1

CDR3 DNA: TGTGCCTGGAGTGTACAGGGACAGGGGCAAACTAATGAAAAACTGTTTTTT
CDR3 protein: CAWSVQGQGQTNEKLFF
V gene: TRBV30
D gene: TRBD1
J gene: TRBJ1-4

CDR3 DNA: TGTGCCAGCAGTCCGAGGCGGGGAGGCAATCAGCCCCAGCATTTT
CDR3 protein: CASSPRRGGNQPQHF
V gene: TRBV6-5
D gene: NA
J gene: TRBJ1-5

CDR3 DNA: TGTGCCAGCAGCGTAGCGGGAGCCCCCTACAATGAGCAGTTCTTC
CDR3 protein: CASSVAGAPYNEQFF
V gene: TRBV9
D gene: NA
J gene: TRBJ2-1

CDR3 DNA: TGTGCCAGCAGTTACGGGACAGGGGGCTACGAGCAGTACTTC
CDR3 protein: CASSYGTGGYEQYF
V gene: TRBV27
D gene: TRBD1
J gene: TRBJ2-7

CDR3 DNA: TGTGCCAGCAGCTTGTATGGGACTACATCCTACGAGCAGTACTTC
CDR3 protein: CASSLYGTTSYEQYF
V gene: TRBV5-6
D gene: TRBD2
J gene: TRBJ2-7

CDR3 DNA: TGCGCCAGCAGCTTGGGGGGGACAGGCTACAATGAGCAGTTCTTC
CDR3 protein: CASSLGGTGYNEQFF
V gene: TRBV5-1
D gene: TRBD1
J gene: TRBJ2-1

CDR3 DNA: TGTGCCTTTACAGGGACGGGGGGAAATTCACCCCTCCACTTT
CDR3 protein: CAFTGTGGNSPLHF
V gene: TRBV30
D gene: NA
J gene: TRBJ1-6

CDR3 DNA: TGTGCCAGCAGTCAAGGTACAGGGAGCACAGATACGCAGTATTTT
CDR3 protein: CASSQGTGSTDTQYF
V gene: TRBV2
D gene: NA
J gene: TRBJ2-3

CDR3 DNA: TGTGCCAGCGGGCTAGCGACAGATACGCAGTATTTT
CDR3 protein: CASGLATDTQYF
V gene: TRBV7-3
D gene: NA
J gene: TRBJ2-3

CDR3 DNA: TGCGCCAGCAGCCCAACTTCCAATGAGCAGTTCTTC
CDR3 protein: CASSPTSNEQFF
V gene: TRBV5-1
D gene: NA
J gene: TRBJ2-1

CDR3 DNA: TGTGCCAGCTCACCGGACAGGGATCAGCCCCAGCATTTT
CDR3 protein: CASSPDRDQPQHF
V gene: TRBV18
D gene: TRBD1
J gene: TRBJ1-5

CDR3 DNA: TGTGCCAGCAGTTCGGGGGATACGCAGTATTTT
CDR3 protein: CASSSGDTQYF
V gene: TRBV28
D gene: NA
J gene: TRBJ2-3

CDR3 DNA: TGTGCCAGCACCCCGGACTTAAGGAGCACTGAAGCTTTCTTT
CDR3 protein: CASTPDLRSTEAFF
V gene: TRBV6-5
D gene: NA
J gene: TRBJ1-1

CDR3 DNA: TGTGCCAGCAGCTTAATGGCTAGCGGGAATTACAATGAGCAGTTCTTC
CDR3 protein: CASSLMASGNYNEQFF
V gene: TRBV7-3
D gene: TRBD2
J gene: TRBJ2-1

CDR3 DNA: TGTGCCAGCAGTCCCGGGACTAGCGGGAGAAATGAGCAGTTCTTC
CDR3 protein: CASSPGTSGRNEQFF
V gene: TRBV2
D gene: TRBD2
J gene: TRBJ2-1

CDR3 DNA: TGTGCCTGGAGTCTCGGACAGATCTACAATGAGCAGTTCTTC
CDR3 protein: CAWSLGQIYNEQFF
V gene: TRBV30
D gene: NA
J gene: TRBJ2-1

CDR3 DNA: TGTGCCAGTAGTATATACAGGGATCCCACAGATACGCAGTATTTT
CDR3 protein: CASSIYRDPTDTQYF
V gene: TRBV19
D gene: NA
J gene: TRBJ2-3

CDR3 DNA: TGTGCCACCGGGGAGAACACTGAAGCTTTCTTT
CDR3 protein: CATGENTEAFF
V gene: TRBV7-2
D gene: NA
J gene: TRBJ1-1

CDR3 DNA: TGTGCCAGCAGCGCTAGCGGGGTGACCTACGAGCAGTACTTC
CDR3 protein: CASSASGVTYEQYF
V gene: TRBV27
D gene: TRBD2
J gene: TRBJ2-7

CDR3 DNA: TGTGCCAGCAGCACTGGGACAGCCGCACTCTACGAGCAGTACTTC
CDR3 protein: CASSTGTAALYEQYF
V gene: TRBV7-9
D gene: TRBD1
J gene: TRBJ2-7

CDR3 DNA: TGCGCCAGCAGCTTTCAAGGAGGCTTGAACACTGAAGCTTTCTTT
CDR3 protein: CASSFQGGLNTEAFF
V gene: TRBV5-1
D gene: NA
J gene: TRBJ1-1

CDR3 DNA: TGTGCCAGTAGCTTGCAGGGGGCCAGCAATCAGCCCCAGCATTTT
CDR3 protein: CASSLQGASNQPQHF
V gene: TRBV19
D gene: TRBD1
J gene: TRBJ1-5

CDR3 DNA: TGTGCCAGCAGCCACTTCGACAGATCTGGAAACACCATATATTTT
CDR3 protein: CASSHFDRSGNTIYF
V gene: TRBV6-6
D gene: NA
J gene: TRBJ1-3

CDR3 DNA: TGTGCCAGCTCACTAAACTCGGGTCAGGGGGGAAACATTCAGTACTTC
CDR3 protein: CASSLNSGQGGNIQYF
V gene: TRBV18
D gene: NA
J gene: TRBJ2-4

CDR3 DNA: TGTGCCAGCACCCGGCCAGGCCTCGTCACCTACGAGCAGTACTTC
CDR3 protein: CASTRPGLVTYEQYF
V gene: TRBV2
D gene: NA
J gene: TRBJ2-7

CDR3 DNA: TGTGCCAGTAGTATGTCCGTGAACACTGAAGCTTTCTTT
CDR3 protein: CASSMSVNTEAFF
V gene: TRBV19
D gene: NA
J gene: TRBJ1-1

CDR3 DNA: TGCGCCAGCAGCCAAGAATCAGGACAGGGTCACACCGGGGAGCTGTTTTTT
CDR3 protein: CASSQESGQGHTGELFF
V gene: TRBV4-1
D gene: TRBD1
J gene: TRBJ2-2

CDR3 DNA: TGCAGCGTTTCTAGCGGGAGCTCGACAGATACGCAGTATTTT
CDR3 protein: CSVSSGSSTDTQYF
V gene: TRBV29-1
D gene: TRBD2
J gene: TRBJ2-3